This TCR beta chain emerged from a study of cytomegalovirus exposure and HLA in healthy donors. The PCR had 60 Vbeta and 13 Jbeta primers. The data were produced by immunoSEQ multiplex PCR, yet TCRdb's version contains in-frame clones alone and is incomplete. The sample lists some 110,000 clones, over 60% occurring once. Trimming at V came to 8 bases and at J to 6 bases, leaving 9 bases not matched to a gene. This CDR3 is built from 14 residues. Germline loops: CDR1 MNHNS, CDR2 SASEGT. The V and J genes are TRBV6-1 and TRBJ1-4, with 7 bases matching TRBD1. Material: PBMCs. The TCR comes from a man aged 25-40 years in good health and CMV-seropositive. The CDR3, as DNA: TGTGCCAGCGCCGGCCGGGACAGATATGAAAAACTGTTTTTT. Translated: CASAGRDRYEKLFF.